The 24 T cell receptor beta chains listed next were all sequenced from one sample in a study of T cells in Graves' hyperthyroidism and ophthalmopathy. RNA transcripts yielded amplified TCR beta CDR3 regions. During a first-round RT-PCR of the TCR CDR3, the HTBI primer set was used. TCRdb passed the multiplex PCR reads through MiXCR, listing each CDR3 protein once. The data hold approximately 490,000 distinct CDR3 sequences, with about 20% observed a single time. Sequenced sample: blood. The receptors originated from an older woman with Graves' ophthalmopathy.

This clonotype was seen at least ten times. The chain couples TRBV7-2 to TRBJ2-2; D unclear. CDR1 and CDR2 from the germline V gene are SGHTA and FQGNSA. CDR3 size: 14 residues. Between the trimmed V and J ends, which lost 5 bases and 0 bases, there was a span of 7 bases. The CDR3 spells CASSPLANTGELFF. For the CDR3, the DNA is TGTGCCAGCAGCCCGCTAGCGAACACCGGGGAGCTGTTTTTT.

This clonotype was seen a handful of times. Written as DNA, the CDR3 is TGTGCCAGCAGTCCCGGACAGGGGGCCTTAGGAGAAAAACTGTTTTTT. It codes for CASSPGQGALGEKLFF. The chain employs TRBV28 and TRBJ1-4, with TRBD1 matching 11 bases. This CDR3 comprises 16 residues. V dropped 5 bases and J dropped 8; count of bases not matched to a gene: 10. Germline loops: CDR1 MDHEN, CDR2 SYDVKM. Filled out from reference TRBV28 and TRBJ1-4, the complete variable domain reads DVKVTQSSRYLVKRTGEKVFLECVQDMDHENMFWYRQDPGLGLRLIYFSYDVKMKEKGDIPEGYSVSREKKERFSLILESASTNQTSMYLCASSPGQGALGEKLFFGSGTQLSVL.

V usage is TRBV4-1 and J usage is TRBJ2-7; TRBD1 is a possible D gene (6 bases). This CDR3 comprises 14 residues. CDR1 is MGHRA, CDR2 YSYEKL, per germline. The ends were cut back, 0 bases at V and 3 bases at J, with 9 bases in the middle. DNA for the CDR3: TGCGCCAGCAGCCAAGATCTCAGGGGCTACGAGCAGTACTTC. Encoded protein: CASSQDLRGYEQYF.

V gene TRBV19 combines with J gene TRBJ1-1, with D perhaps TRBD1 (5 bases). V lost 7 bases and J lost 4, with 19 bases in between. CDR1 and CDR2 (germline): LNHDA, SQIVND (reference sequence). CDR3 size: 15 residues. The CDR3 protein is CASTMGLGGGTEAFF. The CDR3 DNA follows: TGTGCCAGTACCATGGGGCTAGGAGGCGGCACTGAAGCTTTCTTT. Together with reference TRBV19 and TRBJ1-1, the CDR3 gives the full variable domain: DGGITQSPKYLFRKEGQNVTLSCEQNLNHDAMYWYRQDPGQGLRLIYYSQIVNDFQKGDIAEGYSVSREKKESFPLTVTSAQKNPTAFYLCASTMGLGGGTEAFFGQGTRLTVV.

This clonotype was recorded a few times. This CDR3 reads CSARASGTVNEKLFF. CDR3 nucleotide sequence: TGCAGTGCTAGAGCCTCCGGGACAGTCAATGAAAAACTGTTTTTT. The V and J genes are TRBV20-1 and TRBJ1-4, with 7 positions matching TRBD1. The J segment lost 5 bases and the V segment lost 1 base, leaving 7 bases of the junction unmatched. Germline CDR1 is DFQATT and CDR2 is SNEGSKA (reference sequence). CDR3 length: 15 amino acids.

This chain joins TRBV6-2 or TRBV6-3 and TRBJ1-4; D perhaps matches TRBD1 (6 bases). CDR3 length equals 14 residues. The V end was cut by 7 bases, the J end by 6 bases, with 15 bases between. Per germline, CDR1 MNHEY and CDR2 SVGEGT. CDR3 sequence (DNA): TGTGCCAGCACTTTGACAGGCTCAGATGAAAAACTGTTTTTT. It yields the protein CASTLTGSDEKLFF.

J is TRBJ2-2 and V is TRBV6-1, with a tentative D call TRBD2 (5 bases). V was shortened by 6 bases and J by 3 bases, with 20 bases between the two germline ends. The CDR3 has 17 amino acids. CDR1 and CDR2 (germline): MNHNS, SASEGT. CDR3 region: CASSSRRSGKDTGELFF. In DNA, the CDR3 is TGTGCCAGCAGCTCCAGGCGGTCGGGAAAAGACACCGGGGAGCTGTTTTTT.

This clonotype appeared many times. The chain employs TRBV28 and TRBJ1-5; TRBD1 agrees at 7 bases. V lost 6 bases and J lost 4; bases outside the gene matches: 6. CDR1 MDHEN and CDR2 SYDVKM come from the germline V gene. The CDR3 sequence is 14 residues long. The CDR3 coding sequence is TGTGCCAGCAGCCTAACAGGGGTAAATCAGCCCCAGCATTTT. It encodes CASSLTGVNQPQHF.

V usage is TRBV20-1 and J usage is TRBJ2-1; 11 positions match TRBD1. Germline V gene sequence: CDR1 DFQATT, CDR2 SNEGSKA (reference sequence). The V and J ends lost 5 bases and 8 bases, in that order; junction bases with no gene match: 8. The CDR3 sequence is 14 residues long. The DNA of the CDR3 is TGCAGTGCTCCCCGGGACAGGGGGGCCCATGAGCAGTTCTTC. Translated: CSAPRDRGAHEQFF.

The CDR3 region has the DNA TGTGCCAGCAGCCAAGACCCGGGCGGGAGGGCCGGGAATGAGCAGTTCTTC. Translation gives CASSQDPGGRAGNEQFF. V and J are TRBV4-2 and TRBJ2-1; 9 bases fit TRBD2. V gave up 0 bases and J gave up 7 bases; unmatched junction bases: 10. The CDR3 runs 17 residues. CDR1 is LGHNA, CDR2 YNFKEQ, per germline.

CDR3 protein: CASSFSAPNTEAFF. The DNA of the CDR3 is TGCGCCAGCAGCTTCTCCGCCCCCAACACTGAAGCTTTCTTT. This chain uses TRBV5-1 with TRBJ1-1; no definite D call. The length of the CDR3 is 14 residues. Trimming removed 2 bases from V and 2 bases from J, with 10 bases in between. Germline V gene lookup returns CDR1 SGHRS and CDR2 YFSETQ.

This chain joins TRBV19 and TRBJ2-7; D may be TRBD2 (5 bases). V lost 10 bases, J lost 4 bases, and 20 bases lay in between. The CDR3 is made up of 14 amino acids. Per germline, CDR1 LNHDA and CDR2 SQIVND (reference sequence). In DNA, the CDR3 is TGTGCCACCAGTAGCCCAGCGGAGATTTACGAGCAGTACTTC. It is translated as CATSSPAEIYEQYF.

The chain is built from TRBV4-1 and TRBJ1-1; D is ambiguous. The CDR3 is made up of 14 amino acids. Trimming pared 3 bases from V and 1 base from J, leaving 9 bases between. Germline V gene data show CDR1 as MGHRA and CDR2 as YSYEKL. The CDR3 sequence: CASSQPFENTEAFF. The CDR3 DNA reads as TGCGCCAGCAGCCAGCCCTTTGAGAACACTGAAGCTTTCTTT.

This clonotype was observed a handful of times. V and J are TRBV15 and TRBJ2-2, with 7 bases that match TRBD2. The CDR3 totals 15 residues. CDR1 LNHNV and CDR2 YYDKDF come from the germline V gene (reference sequence). V shed 3 bases, J shed 1 base, and the junction held 2 bases outside the gene matches. The CDR3 DNA sequence: TGTGCCACCAGCAGGACTAGCTTGAACACCGGGGAGCTGTTTTTT. Translation gives CATSRTSLNTGELFF.

The rearrangement links TRBV20-1 to TRBJ2-3; unclear D gene. CDR1 and CDR2 (germline): DFQATT, SNEGSKA (reference sequence). There are 14 residues in the CDR3. The V and J ends lost 8 bases and 4 bases respectively, with 19 bases between them. As DNA, the CDR3 is TGCAGTACAACAAGGCCCGGTTTGCCAGATACGCAGTATTTT. It specifies CSTTRPGLPDTQYF.

This clonotype was counted at least ten times. The chain employs TRBV18 and TRBJ2-5; a weak D match, TRBD2 (6 bases). The CDR3 runs to 15 residues. Germline lookup yields CDR1 KGHSH and CDR2 LQKENI. V lost 0 bases to trimming and J lost 4 bases, with 12 bases between them. The CDR3 nucleotides are TGTGCCAGCTCACCACCAAGCAGGGACTCAGAGACCCAGTACTTC. It codes for CASSPPSRDSETQYF.

This clonotype was picked up a small number of times. The genes are TRBV3-1 and TRBJ2-2; D not certain. The CDR3 extends over 14 amino acids. The V end lost 0 bases, the J end lost 4 bases, and 6 bases lay between the germline ends. Germline CDR1 LGHDT, CDR2 YNNKEL (reference sequence). The CDR3 reads CASSQDHPTGELFF. CDR3 bases: TGTGCCAGCAGCCAAGATCACCCCACCGGGGAGCTGTTTTTT.

Regarding this clonotype: With a much larger clone just one base away, this may be a read error. V gene TRBV28 combines with J gene TRBJ2-5; 9 nucleotides align to TRBD1. The length of the CDR3 is 13 residues. CDR1 and CDR2 (germline): MDHEN, SYDVKM. CDR3 residues: CASRQGALETQCF. CDR3 sequence (DNA): TGTGCCAGCAGACAGGGGGCCTTAGAGACCCAGTGCTTC.

This clonotype occurred a few times. The V and J genes are TRBV12-3 or TRBV12-4 and TRBJ1-3, with D perhaps matching TRBD1 (5 bases). Deletions cut 5 bases from V and 1 base from J, with 12 bases between. CDR3 length: 15 amino acids. In DNA, the CDR3 is TGTGCCAGCAGTGGGGGGGGATCTTCTGGAAACACCATATATTTT. As protein: CASSGGGSSGNTIYF.

The chain couples TRBV20-1 to TRBJ1-2; possibly TRBD1 for D (5 bases). The V gene lost 5 bases and the J gene lost 7 bases, with 14 bases spanning the gap. There are 12 residues in the CDR3. The germline V gene encodes CDR1 DFQATT and CDR2 SNEGSKA (reference sequence). CDR3 in DNA: TGCAGTGCTTACGACAGCCTAGGTGGCTACACCTTC. Translation: CSAYDSLGGYTF.

With respect to this clonotype: It may be a read error: a sequence one base away is much more abundant. The V and J genes are TRBV12-3 or TRBV12-4 and TRBJ2-7; possible D gene TRBD1, 6 bases. The CDR3 consists of 15 residues. Trimming removed 7 bases from V and 2 bases from J, with 18 bases in between. CDR3 protein: CASTIGTSRAYEQYF. The CDR3 bases are TGTGCCAGCACCATAGGGACATCCAGGGCCTACGAGCAGTACTTC.

This clonotype showed up just a few times. The genes are TRBV12-3 or TRBV12-4 and TRBJ2-7; D unclear. This CDR3 comprises 13 residues. V was pared by 3 bases and J by 9 bases, with 15 bases between. As DNA, the CDR3 is TGTGCCAGCAGTTTCGGTGTTGCTTGGGGGCAGTACTTC. This sequence encodes CASSFGVAWGQYF.

This clonotype was counted ten times or more. The chain is built from TRBV5-5 and TRBJ2-1; D gene unclear. This CDR3 has 15 amino acids. Trimming cost V 2 bases and J 0 bases, with 9 bases left between them. Germline V gene lookup returns CDR1 SGHKS and CDR2 YYEKEE (reference sequence). CDR3 in amino acids: CASSFFEDSYNEQFF. The CDR3 nucleotides are TGTGCCAGCAGCTTTTTCGAGGACTCCTACAATGAGCAGTTCTTC.

At least ten counts were recorded for this clonotype. The CDR3 DNA reads as TGTGCCAGCAGTTTTCAGGGCCGCACAGATACGCAGTATTTT. This sequence encodes CASSFQGRTDTQYF. The chain combines TRBV12-3 or TRBV12-4 with TRBJ2-3; D might be TRBD1 (5 bases). The CDR3 is made up of 14 amino acids. The V end was cut by 3 bases, the J end by 1 base, with 8 bases between.